The clone carrying this TCR beta chain was counted between two and nine times. Its antigen is undetermined. The CDR3 sequence is 14 residues long. Germline V gives CDR1 SGHAT, CDR2 FQNNGV. Trimming took 2 bases from V and 4 from J, leaving 12 bases between them. These data belong to a study of response to subunit inactivated influenza vaccine. Study-level results: The study's authors posited that every seasonal influenza vaccination enlists few new T cells.

A single record per CDR3 protein comes from TCRdb applying MiXCR to the RT-PCR reads. The table lists more than 450,000 distinct CDR3 sequences, around 11% of them singletons. The J gene is TRBJ2-7, the V gene TRBV11-2; D ambiguous. This sequence originates from a man over 45 who received an inactivated influenza vaccine. The sample was PBMCs from blood, taken on the day of vaccination. CDR3 loop: CASSLSSSVYEQYF. For the CDR3, the DNA is TGTGCCAGCAGCTTATCGTCGTCAGTATACGAGCAGTACTTC.